This T cell receptor (beta chain) comes out of a study of cytomegalovirus exposure and HLA in healthy donors. At the level of the study: Early released data had about 80 million unique TCRs, all coming from HLA-typed donors.

Trimming at V came to 8 bases and at J to 0 bases, leaving 7 bases not matched to a gene. The length of the CDR3 is 14 residues. CDR1 and CDR2 from the germline V gene are SNHLY and FYNNEI. Regarding the study as a whole: Per a later analysis, 15,000 to 20,000 TCR beta sequences showed association with HLA alleles at 0.05 false discovery rate.

About this clone: Its specificity is not known.

The PCR contained 60 Vbeta and 13 Jbeta primers. Sequencing was performed with immunoSEQ multiplex PCR; in TCRdb, only in-frame clones are kept and a portion is missing. The sample lists 75,000 to 90,000 clones, 79% occurring once. The sequence came from a middle-aged woman in good health and CMV-seropositive. The chain combines TRBV2 with TRBJ2-7; 7 nucleotides align to TRBD1. The sequenced sample consisted of PBMCs. CDR3 in amino acids: CASRGQLSSYEQYF. In nucleotides, the CDR3 is TGTGCCAGCCGGGGACAGTTGAGCTCCTACGAGCAGTACTTC.